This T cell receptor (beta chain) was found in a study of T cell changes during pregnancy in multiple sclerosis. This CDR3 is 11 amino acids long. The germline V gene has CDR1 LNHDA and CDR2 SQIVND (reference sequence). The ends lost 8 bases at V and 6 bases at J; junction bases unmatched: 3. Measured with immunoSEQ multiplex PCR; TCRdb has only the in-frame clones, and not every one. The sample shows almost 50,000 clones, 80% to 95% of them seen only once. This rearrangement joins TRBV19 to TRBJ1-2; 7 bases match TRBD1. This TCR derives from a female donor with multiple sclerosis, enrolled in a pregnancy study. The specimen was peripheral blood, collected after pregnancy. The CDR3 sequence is CASLQGHGYTF. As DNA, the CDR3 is TGTGCCAGTCTACAGGGGCATGGCTACACCTTC.